The rows below give T cell receptor beta chains drawn from one sample of a study of blood T cell repertoires in COVID-19. TCRdb's copy holds only in-frame clones and misses some; the assay was immunoSEQ multiplex PCR. Seen here are some 200,000 clones, 65% to 90% observed once, and the top ten hold 3.5% to 4.5%. Sequencing was performed on peripheral blood. All receptors come from a middle-aged man with acute or convalescent COVID-19. Each CDR3 is given with its conserved first and last residue. D genes are given only for firm matches. Size tells how often a clone was seen (once, few, many) or the class of an expanded clone, and some rows leave it out.

j_call | v_call | cdr3_length | clone_size | d_call | cdr3_aa | cdr3_nt
TRBJ2-7 | TRBV2 | 14 | . | TRBD1 | CAGQTGGRKNEQYF | TGTGCCGGCCAAACAGGGGGGAGAAAAAACGAGCAGTACTTC
TRBJ2-7 | TRBV5-4 | 14 | . | TRBD2 | CASSFGTSGYEQYF | TGTGCCAGCAGCTTTGGGACTAGCGGCTACGAGCAGTACTTC
TRBJ2-3 | TRBV5-1 | 15 | . | . | CASSLGWGGEDTQYF | TGCGCCAGCAGCTTGGGGTGGGGAGGCGAGGATACGCAGTATTTT
TRBJ1-6 | TRBV27 | 18 | once | TRBD1 | CASSLTIQGSSYNSPLHF | TGTGCCAGCAGTTTAACCATACAGGGGAGCTCCTATAATTCACCCCTCCACTTT
TRBJ2-2 | TRBV19 | 16 | . | TRBD2 | CASNPGGGDYTGELFF | TGTGCCAGTAACCCAGGTGGGGGGGACTACACCGGGGAGCTGTTTTTT
TRBJ2-3 | TRBV19 | 13 | . | . | CASSRQGTDTQYF | TGTGCCAGTAGTCGACAGGGCACAGATACGCAGTATTTT
TRBJ2-7 | TRBV5-1 | 15 | . | . | CASSLAAGSSYEQYF | TGCGCCAGCAGCTTGGCAGCCGGGAGCTCCTACGAGCAGTACTTC
TRBJ2-2 | TRBV30 | 16 | . | TRBD2 | CAWSTTSGGLAGELFF | TGTGCCTGGAGTACGACTAGCGGGGGGTTGGCCGGGGAGCTGTTTTTT
TRBJ2-3 | TRBV11-2 | 16 | . | . | CASSLEPRGFSDTQYF | TGTGCCAGCAGCTTAGAGCCACGGGGGTTTTCAGATACGCAGTATTTT
TRBJ1-2 | TRBV12-3/TRBV12-4 | 13 | once | . | CASSLGQNYGYTF | TGTGCCAGCAGTTTAGGGCAGAACTATGGCTACACCTTC
TRBJ1-1 | TRBV5-6 | 18 | few | . | CASSLAPTGSPSNTEAFF | TGTGCCAGCAGCTTGGCCCCCACAGGCTCACCATCGAACACTGAAGCTTTCTTT
TRBJ1-2 | TRBV5-1 | 15 | . | . | CASSFQGASGDGYTF | TGCGCCAGCAGCTTTCAAGGGGCCTCGGGGGATGGCTACACCTTC
TRBJ2-7 | TRBV7-9 | 14 | . | TRBD1 | CASSLEDRGGEQYF | TGTGCCAGCAGCTTAGAGGACAGGGGAGGCGAGCAGTACTTC
TRBJ2-3 | TRBV29-1 | 13 | . | . | CSVAGGWGDTQYF | TGCAGCGTTGCGGGGGGCTGGGGAGATACGCAGTATTTT
TRBJ1-2 | TRBV30 | 13 | . | TRBD1 | CAQGGQGLYGYTF | TGTGCCCAGGGAGGACAGGGGCTCTATGGCTACACCTTC
TRBJ1-1 | TRBV27 | 14 | . | . | CASSSPPLGTEAFF | TGTGCCAGCAGTTCCCCGCCCCTCGGGACTGAAGCTTTCTTT
TRBJ1-2 | TRBV15 | 13 | . | TRBD1 | CATNDRDGGGYTF | TGTGCCACCAACGACAGGGATGGGGGTGGCTACACCTTC
TRBJ2-3 | TRBV9 | 13 | . | . | CASSVAWPDTQYF | TGTGCCAGCAGCGTAGCTTGGCCGGATACGCAGTATTTT
TRBJ2-7 | TRBV10-1 | 14 | few | TRBD1 | CASSDGRGNREQYF | TGCGCCAGCAGTGATGGCAGGGGGAATCGCGAGCAGTACTTC
TRBJ2-1 | TRBV6-5 | 15 | . | TRBD2 | CASRPGTSGYNEQFF | TGTGCCAGCAGGCCCGGGACTAGCGGATACAATGAGCAGTTCTTC
TRBJ1-6 | TRBV11-2 | 14 | . | . | CASSLPSSGSPLHF | TGTGCCAGCAGCTTACCGAGCTCTGGTTCACCCCTCCACTTT
TRBJ2-2 | TRBV7-3 | 16 | once | TRBD1 | CASSLNPQGVAPKLFF | TGTGCCAGCAGCTTAAACCCACAGGGGGTGGCCCCCAAGCTGTTTTTT
TRBJ1-1 | TRBV5-6 | 15 | . | . | CASSLVGRGDTEAFF | TGTGCCAGCAGCTTGGTGGGCAGGGGAGACACTGAAGCTTTCTTT
TRBJ1-3 | TRBV7-9 | 16 | few | . | CASSLATGESGNTIYF | TGTGCCAGCAGCTTAGCGACTGGGGAGTCTGGAAACACCATATATTTT
TRBJ1-1 | TRBV5-1 | 13 | . | . | CASSLEMDTEAFF | TGCGCCAGCAGCCTCGAGATGGACACTGAAGCTTTCTTT
TRBJ2-2 | TRBV7-8 | 13 | . | . | CASSLGSTGELFF | TGTGCCAGCAGCCTCGGGAGCACCGGGGAGCTGTTTTTT
TRBJ1-1 | TRBV10-1 | 14 | once | . | CASKISLRNTEAFF | TGCGCCAGCAAGATATCGTTGAGAAACACTGAAGCTTTCTTT
TRBJ1-6 | TRBV27 | 14 | . | TRBD1 | CASTPGTANSPLHF | TGTGCCAGCACTCCCGGGACAGCAAATTCACCCCTCCACTTT
TRBJ2-3 | TRBV29-1 | 14 | . | TRBD1 | CSVRRDRGKDTQYF | TGCAGCGTGCGCCGGGACAGGGGGAAAGATACGCAGTATTTT
TRBJ2-7 | TRBV5-1 | 15 | few | . | CASSLGAGDSYEQYF | TGCGCCAGCAGCTTGGGGGCAGGGGACTCCTACGAGCAGTACTTC